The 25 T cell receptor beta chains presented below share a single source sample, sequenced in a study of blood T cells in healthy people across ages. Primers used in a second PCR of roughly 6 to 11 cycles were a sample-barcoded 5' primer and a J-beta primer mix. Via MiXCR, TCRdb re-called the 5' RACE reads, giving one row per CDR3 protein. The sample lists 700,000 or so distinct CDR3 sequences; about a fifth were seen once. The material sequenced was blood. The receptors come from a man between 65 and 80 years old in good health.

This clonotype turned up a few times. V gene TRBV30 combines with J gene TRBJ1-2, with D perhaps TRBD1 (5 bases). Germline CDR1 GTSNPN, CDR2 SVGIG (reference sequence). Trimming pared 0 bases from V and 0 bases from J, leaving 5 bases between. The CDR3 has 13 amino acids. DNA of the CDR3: TGTGCCTGGAGTGTAGGGGCTAACTATGGCTACACCTTC. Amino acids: CAWSVGANYGYTF.

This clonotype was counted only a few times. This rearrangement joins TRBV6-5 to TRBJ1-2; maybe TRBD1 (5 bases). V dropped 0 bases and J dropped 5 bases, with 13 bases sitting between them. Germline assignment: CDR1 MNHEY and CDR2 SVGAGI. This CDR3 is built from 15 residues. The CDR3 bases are TGTGCCAGCAGTTACTCAGGGGTCGGATGGTATGGCTACACCTTC. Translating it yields CASSYSGVGWYGYTF.

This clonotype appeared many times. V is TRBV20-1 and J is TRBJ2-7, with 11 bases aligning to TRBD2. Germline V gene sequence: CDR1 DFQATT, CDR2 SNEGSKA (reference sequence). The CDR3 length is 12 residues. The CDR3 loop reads CKGTSGSYEQYV. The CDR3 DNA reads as TGCAAGGGGACTAGCGGTTCCTACGAGCAGTACGTC.

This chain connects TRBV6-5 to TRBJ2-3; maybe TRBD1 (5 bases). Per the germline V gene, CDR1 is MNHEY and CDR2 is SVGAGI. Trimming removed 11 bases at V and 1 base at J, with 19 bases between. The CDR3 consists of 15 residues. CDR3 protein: CASKSSQGRTDTQYF. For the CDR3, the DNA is TGTGCCTCCAAATCTTCCCAGGGCCGCACAGATACGCAGTATTTT.

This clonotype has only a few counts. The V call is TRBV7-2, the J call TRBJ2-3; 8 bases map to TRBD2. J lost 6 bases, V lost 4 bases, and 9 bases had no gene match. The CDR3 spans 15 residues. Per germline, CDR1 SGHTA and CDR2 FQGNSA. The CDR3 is CASSSGLVLRDTQYF. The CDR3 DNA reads TGTGCCAGCAGCTCGGGACTAGTCCTGCGGGATACGCAGTATTTT.

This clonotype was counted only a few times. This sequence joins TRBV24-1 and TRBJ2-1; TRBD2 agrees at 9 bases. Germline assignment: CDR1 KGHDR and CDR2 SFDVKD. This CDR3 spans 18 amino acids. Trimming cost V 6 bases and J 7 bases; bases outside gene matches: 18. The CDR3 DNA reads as TGTGCCACCAGTCCCTTCAGGTCTAGCGGGACTACCAGGAATGAGCAGTTCTTC. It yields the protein CATSPFRSSGTTRNEQFF.

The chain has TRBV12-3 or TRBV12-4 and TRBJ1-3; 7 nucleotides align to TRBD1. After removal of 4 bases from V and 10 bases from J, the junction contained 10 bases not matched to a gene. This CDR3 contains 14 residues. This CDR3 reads CASSSGTAGGTIYF. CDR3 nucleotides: TGTGCCAGCAGTTCCGGGACAGCCGGTGGAACCATATATTTT.

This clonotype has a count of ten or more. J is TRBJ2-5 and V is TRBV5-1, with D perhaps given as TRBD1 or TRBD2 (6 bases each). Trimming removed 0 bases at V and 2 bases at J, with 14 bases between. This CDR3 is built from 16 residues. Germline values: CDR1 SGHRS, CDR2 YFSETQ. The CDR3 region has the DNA TGCGCCAGCAGCTTGGGCCGGGGGCTATCGCAAGAGACCCAGTACTTC. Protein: CASSLGRGLSQETQYF. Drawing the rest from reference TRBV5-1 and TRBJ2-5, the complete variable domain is KAGVTQTPRYLIKTRGQQVTLSCSPISGHRSVSWYQQTPGQGLQFLFEYFSETQRNKGNFPGRFSGRQFSNSRSEMNVSTLELGDSALYLCASSLGRGLSQETQYFGPGTRLLVL.

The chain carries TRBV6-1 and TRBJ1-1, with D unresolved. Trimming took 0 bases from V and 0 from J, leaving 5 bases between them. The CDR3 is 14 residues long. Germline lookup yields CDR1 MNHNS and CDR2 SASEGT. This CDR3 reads CASSEAWLNTEAFF. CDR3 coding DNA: TGTGCCAGCAGTGAAGCCTGGTTGAACACTGAAGCTTTCTTT.

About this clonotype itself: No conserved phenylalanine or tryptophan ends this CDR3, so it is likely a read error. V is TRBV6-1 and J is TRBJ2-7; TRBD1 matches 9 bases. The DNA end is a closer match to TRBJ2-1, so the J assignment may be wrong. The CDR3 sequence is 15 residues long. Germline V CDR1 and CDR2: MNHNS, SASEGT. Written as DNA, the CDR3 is TGTGCCAGCAGCGAAAGACAGGGGGCCTACAATGAGCAGTTCATC. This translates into CASSERQGAYNEQFI.

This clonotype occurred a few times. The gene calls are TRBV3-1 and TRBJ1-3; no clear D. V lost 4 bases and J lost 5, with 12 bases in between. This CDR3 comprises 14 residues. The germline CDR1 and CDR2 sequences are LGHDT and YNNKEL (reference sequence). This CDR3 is CASSPGRTRNTIYF. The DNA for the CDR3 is TGTGCCAGCAGCCCCGGCAGGACGAGAAACACCATATATTTT.

The CDR3 spells CASSLAVGYSTGELFF. The CDR3 nucleotides read TGTGCCAGCAGCTTGGCCGTCGGGTACTCGACCGGGGAGCTGTTTTTT. The chain links TRBV5-5 to TRBJ2-2; no definite D call. CDR1 and CDR2 (germline): SGHKS, YYEKEE (reference sequence). The V end lost 0 bases, the J end lost 5 bases, and 14 bases lay between the germline ends. This CDR3 is built from 16 residues.

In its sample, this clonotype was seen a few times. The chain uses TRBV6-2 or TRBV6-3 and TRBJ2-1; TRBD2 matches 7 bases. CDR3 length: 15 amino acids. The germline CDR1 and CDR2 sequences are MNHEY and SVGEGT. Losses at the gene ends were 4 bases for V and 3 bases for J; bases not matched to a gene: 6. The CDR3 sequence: CASSSGGGSYNEQFF. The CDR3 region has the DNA TGTGCCAGCAGTTCGGGGGGTGGGAGCTACAATGAGCAGTTCTTC.

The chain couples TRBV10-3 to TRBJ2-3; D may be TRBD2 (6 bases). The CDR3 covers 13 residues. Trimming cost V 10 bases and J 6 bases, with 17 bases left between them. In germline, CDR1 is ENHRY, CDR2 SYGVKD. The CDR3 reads CATGDSLVDTQYF. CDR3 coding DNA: TGTGCCACCGGGGACTCCCTTGTCGATACGCAGTATTTT.

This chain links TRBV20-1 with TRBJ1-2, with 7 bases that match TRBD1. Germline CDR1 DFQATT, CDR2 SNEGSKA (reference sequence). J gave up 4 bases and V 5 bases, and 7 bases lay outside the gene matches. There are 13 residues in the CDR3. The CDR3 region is CSAPPGQSYGYTF. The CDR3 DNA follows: TGCAGTGCTCCACCGGGACAGAGCTATGGCTACACCTTC.

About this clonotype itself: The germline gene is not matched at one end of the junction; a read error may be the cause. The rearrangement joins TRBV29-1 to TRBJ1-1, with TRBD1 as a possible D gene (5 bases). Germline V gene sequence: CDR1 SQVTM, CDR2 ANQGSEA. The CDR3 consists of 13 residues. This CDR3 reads CSVKGRTNTEALF. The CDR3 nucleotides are TGCAGCGTGAAGGGACGGACGAACACTGAAGCTCTCTTT.

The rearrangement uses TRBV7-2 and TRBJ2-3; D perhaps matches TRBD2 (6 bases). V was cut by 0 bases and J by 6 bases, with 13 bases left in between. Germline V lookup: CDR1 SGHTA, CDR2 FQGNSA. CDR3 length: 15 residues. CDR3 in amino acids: CASSLAVGDWDTQYF. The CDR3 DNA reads TGTGCCAGCAGCTTAGCCGTGGGGGACTGGGATACGCAGTATTTT.

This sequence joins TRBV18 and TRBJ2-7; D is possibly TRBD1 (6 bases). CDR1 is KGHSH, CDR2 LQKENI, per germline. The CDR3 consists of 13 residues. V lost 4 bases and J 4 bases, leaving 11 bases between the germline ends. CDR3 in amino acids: CASSHQGKYEQYF. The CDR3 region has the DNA TGTGCCAGCTCACACCAGGGGAAGTACGAGCAGTACTTC.

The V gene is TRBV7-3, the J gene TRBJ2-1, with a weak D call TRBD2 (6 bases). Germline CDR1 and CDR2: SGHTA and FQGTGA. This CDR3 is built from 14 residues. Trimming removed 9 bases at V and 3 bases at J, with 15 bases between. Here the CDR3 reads CASNMGGDYNEQFF. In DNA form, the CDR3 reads TGTGCCAGTAACATGGGAGGCGACTACAATGAGCAGTTCTTC.

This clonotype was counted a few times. For the CDR3, the DNA is TGCGCCAGCAGCTTGAACGGGGGGACAGGGATTGATTATGGCTACACCTTC. This encodes CASSLNGGTGIDYGYTF. The V gene is TRBV5-1, the J gene TRBJ1-2; 9 positions agree with TRBD1. V gave up 1 base and J gave up 5 bases; unmatched junction bases: 12. This CDR3 region has 17 residues. From germline, CDR1 is SGHRS and CDR2 YFSETQ.

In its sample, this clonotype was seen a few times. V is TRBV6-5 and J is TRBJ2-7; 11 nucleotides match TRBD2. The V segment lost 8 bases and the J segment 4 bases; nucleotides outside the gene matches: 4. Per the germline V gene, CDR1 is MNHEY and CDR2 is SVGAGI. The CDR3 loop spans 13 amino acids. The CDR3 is CASGRTSGYEQYV. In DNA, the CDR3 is TGTGCCAGCGGCAGGACTAGCGGGTACGAGCAGTACGTC.

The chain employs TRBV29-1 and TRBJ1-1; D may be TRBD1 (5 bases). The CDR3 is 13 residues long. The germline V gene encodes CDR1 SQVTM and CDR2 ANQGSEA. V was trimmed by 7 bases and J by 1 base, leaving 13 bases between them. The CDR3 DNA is TGCAGCGCAAACGGGGCGGCGAACACTGAAGCTTTCTTT. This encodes CSANGAANTEAFF.

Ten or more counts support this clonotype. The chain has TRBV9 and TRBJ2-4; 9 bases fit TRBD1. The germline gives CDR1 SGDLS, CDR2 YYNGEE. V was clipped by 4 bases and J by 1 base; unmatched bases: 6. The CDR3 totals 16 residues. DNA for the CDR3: TGTGCCAGCAGCATCTCAGGACAGGGGGCCAAAAACATTCAGTACTTC. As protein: CASSISGQGAKNIQYF.

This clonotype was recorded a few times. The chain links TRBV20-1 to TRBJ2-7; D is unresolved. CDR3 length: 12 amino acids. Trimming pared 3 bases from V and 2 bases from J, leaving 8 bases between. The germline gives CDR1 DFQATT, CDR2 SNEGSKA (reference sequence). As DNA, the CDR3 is TGCAGTGCTAGGAAGAGCCCCTACGAGCAGTACTTC. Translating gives CSARKSPYEQYF.

CDR3 in DNA: TGTGCCAGCAATGGGCAGGGAGGTGGCTACACCTTC. This translates into CASNGQGGGYTF. This chain uses TRBV6-1 with TRBJ1-2, with D perhaps TRBD1 (5 bases). Germline CDR1 and CDR2: MNHNS and SASEGT. V shed 7 bases and J shed 7 bases, with 13 bases lying between them. The CDR3 covers 12 residues.